This T cell receptor beta chain was recovered during a study of blood T cell repertoires in COVID-19. The overall study: Acute and convalescent COVID-19 specimens originated in the United States, Italy and Spain. From T cells, B-cell-depleted T cells, or PBMCs came the material, which was cDNA or gDNA.

The CDR3 has 16 residues. CDR1 is SGHTS, CDR2 YDEGEE, per germline. V lost 0 bases, J lost 1 base, and 11 bases lay in between. This clone was recorded once. The authors' processing: Amplified reference gene primers provided the basis for estimating nucleated cell counts. TCRdb's copy holds only in-frame clones and misses some; the assay was immunoSEQ multiplex PCR. The V and J calls and clone size come from that table; D and trimming were worked out from the DNA. The table includes approximately 670,000 clones, 85% to 90% detected once. Sequences were obtained from peripheral blood. This clonotype originated in a young woman with acute or convalescent COVID-19. The rearrangement uses TRBV5-8 and TRBJ1-5; TRBD1 is a possible D gene (5 bases). CDR3: CASSLGDWGSNQPQHF. As DNA, the CDR3 is TGTGCCAGCAGCTTGGGGGACTGGGGCAGCAATCAGCCCCAGCATTTT.